Listed below are T cell receptor beta chains from one sample, sequenced in a study of molecular identifiers for immune sequencing clone quantification. TCRdb called the PCR reads again in MiXCR, with one record for every CDR3 protein. This sample has 250,000 to 400,000 distinct CDR3 sequences, with 20% to 25% found just once. Sequenced: naive CD8+ T cells from blood, with Jurkat cell RNA spiked in. Receptor source: a human donor in good health. Some libraries in this study had Jurkat cell RNA spiked in. Both conserved end residues are part of each CDR3. The order of the fields is D gene, V gene, clone size, J gene, CDR3 protein, CDR3 DNA. A D gene is named only where the DNA matches it firmly. Not all rows give a size; the values are once, few, many and, for expanded clones, a class.

-	TRBV11-2	few	TRBJ2-7	CASSLGAGSSYEQYF	TGTGCCAGCAGCTTGGGGGCGGGGAGCTCCTACGAGCAGTACTTC
TRBD1	TRBV7-6	many	TRBJ2-7	CASSKQGSEQYF	TGTGCCAGCAGCAAACAGGGGTCCGAGCAGTACTTC
TRBD1	TRBV12-3/TRBV12-4	few	TRBJ1-2	CASSYPGQEFYGYTF	TGTGCCAGCAGTTACCCGGGACAGGAATTCTATGGCTACACCTTC
-	TRBV25-1	many	TRBJ2-7	CASSEAQTYEQYF	TGTGCCAGCAGTGAAGCACAGACCTACGAGCAGTACTTC
TRBD2	TRBV11-2	many	TRBJ2-1	CASSSTSGRAVYNEQFF	TGTGCCAGCAGCTCAACTAGCGGGAGGGCCGTGTACAATGAGCAGTTCTTC
-	TRBV6-2/TRBV6-3	-	TRBJ2-3	CATGLKVTDTQYF	TGTGCCACGGGCCTTAAGGTTACAGATACGCAGTATTTT
-	TRBV27	-	TRBJ2-7	CASRGVELGNYEQYF	TGTGCCAGCAGGGGGGTAGAACTAGGTAACTACGAGCAGTACTTC
-	TRBV7-9	many	TRBJ2-3	CASSDSLTDTQYF	TGTGCCAGCAGCGACAGTCTCACAGATACGCAGTATTTT
-	TRBV6-6	many	TRBJ2-7	CASGDRSEQYF	TGTGCCAGCGGGGATCGGAGCGAGCAGTACTTC
-	TRBV12-3/TRBV12-4	many	TRBJ2-3	CASSYRQPGTDTQYF	TGTGCCAGCAGTTACCGACAGCCAGGGACAGATACGCAGTATTTT
-	TRBV2	few	TRBJ2-4	CASSDPRLAKNIQYF	TGTGCCAGCAGTGATCCCAGGCTAGCCAAAAACATTCAGTACTTC